This T cell receptor beta chain stems from a study of blood T cell repertoires in COVID-19. As for the study in general: The United States, Italy and Spain supplied acute and convalescent COVID-19 samples. The cDNA or gDNA used as material had been derived from T cells, B-cell-depleted T cells, or PBMCs.

In the original processing: Nucleated cell number was recorded as an estimate derived from reference gene primer amplification. TCRdb's table, derived via immunoSEQ multiplex PCR, lists solely in-frame clones and lacks some. V and J calls and clone size follow that table, whereas D and trimming were derived from the DNA. Among 120,000 or so clones listed, about 79% were seen once. The V end was cut by 4 bases, the J end by 8 bases, with 21 bases between. This CDR3 contains 16 residues. CDR1 MNHNS and CDR2 SASEGT come from the germline V gene. Sequenced material: peripheral blood. V is TRBV6-1 and J is TRBJ2-1; maybe TRBD1 (5 bases). This TCR was recovered from a woman between 45 and 60 years old with acute or convalescent COVID-19. The CDR3 spells CASSVGASRRVDEQFF. CDR3 nucleotide sequence: TGTGCCAGCAGTGTAGGCGCCTCTCGCAGGGTGGATGAGCAGTTCTTC.